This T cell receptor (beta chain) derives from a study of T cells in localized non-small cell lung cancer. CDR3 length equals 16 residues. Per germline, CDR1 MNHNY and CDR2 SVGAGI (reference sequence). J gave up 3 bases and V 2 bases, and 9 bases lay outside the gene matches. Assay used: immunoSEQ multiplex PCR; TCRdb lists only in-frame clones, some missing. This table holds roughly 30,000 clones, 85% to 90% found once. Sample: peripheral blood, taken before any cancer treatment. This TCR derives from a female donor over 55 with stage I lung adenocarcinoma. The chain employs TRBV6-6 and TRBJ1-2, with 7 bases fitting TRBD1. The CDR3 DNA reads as TGTGCCAGCAGTTACGGTCAGGGGGGCACTTACTATGGCTACACCTTC. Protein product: CASSYGQGGTYYGYTF.